The entry below describes one TCR beta chain. UMIs accompanied the 5'RACE template switching by which TCR beta cDNA was made. TCRdb re-called the 5' RACE reads and catalogs CDR3 proteins one per entry, DNA excluded. This sample's table has approximately 440,000 distinct CDR3 sequences. The source of the sample is a study of T cells expressing NK-cell markers. The CDR3 is 15 residues long. The germline V gene encodes CDR1 MNHEY and CDR2 SVGAGI. This chain links TRBV6-5 with TRBJ1-2; TCRdb's D gene call, TRBD1, goes unchecked for lack of DNA. What was sequenced was blood T cells: a sorted CD56 or NKG2C T cell subset, CD4+ or CD8+ T cells, or bulk PBMC T cells (not recorded which). This clonotype was obtained from a woman aged 45-60 years in good health. Here the CDR3 reads CASSQGQGAIYGYTF.